This TCR beta chain is from a study of regulatory T cells in long-lasting Graves disease. The overall study: Graves' patients who were just diagnosed had used antithyroid drugs for under 3 months. Findings and caveats of the study: Lower TCR diversity characterized persistent Graves' patients relative to newly diagnosed patients.

Time point described: newly diagnosed GD, antithyroid drugs for less than 3 months. From RNA extracted from PBMCs, the TCR library was made. Trimming removed 4 bases from V and 0 bases from J, with 11 bases in between. This CDR3 spans 15 amino acids. From germline, CDR1 is SGHRS and CDR2 YFSETQ. Building the TCR beta libraries relied on iRepertoire HTBI primers, and CDR3 regions underwent Arm-PCR. One entry per CDR3 protein, called by TCRdb with MiXCR from the multiplex PCR reads. The sample has about 540,000 distinct CDR3 sequences; less than 15% are singletons. This clonotype was found many times. What it binds is unknown. These same records also appear under a second study, on T cells in Graves' hyperthyroidism and ophthalmopathy. This second report adds: The study defined stable Graves' hyperthyroidism as no ophthalmopathy progression within 18 months. A set of HTBI primers served as the primers for a first-round RT-PCR of the TCR CDR3.

The sequencing here drew on peripheral blood mononuclear cells (PBMCs), taken at new diagnosis, from a patient treated with antithyroid drugs. The chain uses TRBV5-1 and TRBJ2-1; a possible D gene is TRBD1 (5 bases). The TCR comes from a man aged 25-45 years with Graves disease. CDR3 protein: CASSLQVGSYNEQFF. The CDR3 DNA is TGCGCCAGCAGCCTACAGGTTGGCTCCTACAATGAGCAGTTCTTC.